These T cell receptor beta chains were read from a single sample in a study of T cells after yellow fever vaccination. TCRdb itself ran the 5' RACE reads through MiXCR, one entry per CDR3 protein. The sample has approximately 340,000 distinct CDR3 sequences, 8.5% to 9% seen once. The specimen comprised PBMCs, sampled on the day of the first yellow fever vaccination. Receptors originate from a man aged 18 to 29 who received the YFV17D yellow fever vaccine. Both conserved end residues are part of each CDR3. Each record gives: D gene, J gene, clone size, V gene, CDR3 DNA, CDR3 protein. A D gene is named only where the DNA matches it firmly. The size of a clone is reported for some rows only, either as once, few or many, or as a class for expanded clones.

NA TRBJ2-5 few TRBV18 TGTGCCAGCTCACCCGGTGTGGAGACCCAGTACTTC CASSPGVETQYF
NA TRBJ2-3 NA TRBV3-1 TGTGCCTGCAGCCTATACGGGCAGGGCGCAGATACGCAGTATTTT CACSLYGQGADTQYF
NA TRBJ2-5 few TRBV25-1 TGTGCCAGCAGTGAGGGGGCTACGGAGACCCAGTACTTC CASSEGATETQYF
NA TRBJ2-4 many TRBV20-1 TGCAGTGCTAGAGATTCCCTAGCCAAAAACATTCAGTACTTC CSARDSLAKNIQYF
NA TRBJ2-3 many TRBV12-3/TRBV12-4 TGTGCCAGCAGTTTTTCGGTCGGCACAGATACGCAGTATTTT CASSFSVGTDTQYF
NA TRBJ1-2 many TRBV7-9 TGTGCCAGCAGCTTAGGGACAGCTAATCCCTATGGCTACACCTTC CASSLGTANPYGYTF
TRBD2 TRBJ2-7 many TRBV7-2 TGTGCCAGCAGCTTAGATCGGGGGGACTACGAGCAGTACTTC CASSLDRGDYEQYF
NA TRBJ1-1 NA TRBV9 TGTGCCAGCAGCGTCACGGGGGGAAACACTGAAGCTTTCTTT CASSVTGGNTEAFF
TRBD1 TRBJ1-5 many TRBV7-2 TGTGCCAGCAGCCGGACAGGGGGGAATCAGCCCCAGCATTTT CASSRTGGNQPQHF
NA TRBJ2-2 NA TRBV7-2 TGTGCCAGCAGCTTCGGACCGAACACCGGGGAGCTGTTTTTT CASSFGPNTGELFF
NA TRBJ2-1 few TRBV6-5 TGTGCCAGCAGTTACTCGGGCCAGTTTGGAGGTGATGAGCAGTTCTTC CASSYSGQFGGDEQFF
NA TRBJ2-1 few TRBV9 TGTGCCAGCACCCCAGGACAGCCAACCAATGAGCAGTTCTTC CASTPGQPTNEQFF
NA TRBJ1-3 few TRBV2 TGTGCCAGCACCGGTGGTGGAAACACCATATATTTT CASTGGGNTIYF
NA TRBJ1-4 few TRBV20-1 TGCAGTGCTAGAGACGCAACTAATGAAAAACTGTTTTTT CSARDATNEKLFF